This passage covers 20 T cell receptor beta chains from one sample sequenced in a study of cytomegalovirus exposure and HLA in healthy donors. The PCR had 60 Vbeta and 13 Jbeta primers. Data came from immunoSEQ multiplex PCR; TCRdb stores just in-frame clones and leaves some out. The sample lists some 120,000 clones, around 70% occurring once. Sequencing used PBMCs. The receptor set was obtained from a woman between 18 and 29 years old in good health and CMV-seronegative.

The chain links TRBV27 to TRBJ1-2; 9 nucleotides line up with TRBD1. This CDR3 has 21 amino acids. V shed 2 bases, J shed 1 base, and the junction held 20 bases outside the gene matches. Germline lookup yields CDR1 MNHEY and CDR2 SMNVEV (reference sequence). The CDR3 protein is CASSLRGDRVLASERNYGYTF. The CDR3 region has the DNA TGTGCCAGCAGTTTACGGGGGGACAGGGTGCTTGCCTCCGAACGTAACTATGGCTACACCTTC.

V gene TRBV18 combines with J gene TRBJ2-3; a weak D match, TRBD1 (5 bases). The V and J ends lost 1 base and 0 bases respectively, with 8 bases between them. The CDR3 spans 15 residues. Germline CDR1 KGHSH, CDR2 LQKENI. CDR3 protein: CASSPQGMSTDTQYF. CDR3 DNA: TGTGCCAGCTCACCACAGGGGATGAGCACAGATACGCAGTATTTT. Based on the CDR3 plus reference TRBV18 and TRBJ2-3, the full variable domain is NAGVMQNPRHLVRRRGQEARLRCSPMKGHSHVYWYRQLPEEGLKFMVYLQKENIIDESGMPKERFSAEFPKEGPSILRIQQVVRGDSAAYFCASSPQGMSTDTQYFGPGTRLTVL.

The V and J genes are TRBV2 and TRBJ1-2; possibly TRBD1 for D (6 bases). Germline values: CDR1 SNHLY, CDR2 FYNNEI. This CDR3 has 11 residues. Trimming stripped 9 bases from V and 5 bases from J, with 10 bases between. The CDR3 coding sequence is TGTGCCAGAAGACAGGAATATGGCTACACCTTC. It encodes CARRQEYGYTF.

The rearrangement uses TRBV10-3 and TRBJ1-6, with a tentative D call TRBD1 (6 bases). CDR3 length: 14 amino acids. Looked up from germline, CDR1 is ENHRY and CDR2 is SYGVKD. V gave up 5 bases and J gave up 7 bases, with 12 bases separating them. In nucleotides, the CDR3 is TGTGCCATCAGTTTCCAGGGGTTGAATTCACCCCTCCACTTT. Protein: CAISFQGLNSPLHF.

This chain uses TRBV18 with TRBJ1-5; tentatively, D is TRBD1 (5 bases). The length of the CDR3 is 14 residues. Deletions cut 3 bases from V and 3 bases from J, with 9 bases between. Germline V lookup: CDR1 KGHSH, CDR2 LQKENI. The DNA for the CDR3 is TGTGCCAGCTCACCGGGGGGGGACAATCAGCCCCAGCATTTT. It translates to CASSPGGDNQPQHF. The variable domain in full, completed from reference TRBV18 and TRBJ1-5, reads NAGVMQNPRHLVRRRGQEARLRCSPMKGHSHVYWYRQLPEEGLKFMVYLQKENIIDESGMPKERFSAEFPKEGPSILRIQQVVRGDSAAYFCASSPGGDNQPQHFGDGTRLSIL.

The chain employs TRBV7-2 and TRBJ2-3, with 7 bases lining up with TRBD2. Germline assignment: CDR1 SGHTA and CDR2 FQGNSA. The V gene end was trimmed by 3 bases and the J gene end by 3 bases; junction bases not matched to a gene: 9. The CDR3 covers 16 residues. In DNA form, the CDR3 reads TGTGCCAGCAGCTTGAGCGGGGCCGTGTCGACAGATACGCAGTATTTT. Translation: CASSLSGAVSTDTQYF.

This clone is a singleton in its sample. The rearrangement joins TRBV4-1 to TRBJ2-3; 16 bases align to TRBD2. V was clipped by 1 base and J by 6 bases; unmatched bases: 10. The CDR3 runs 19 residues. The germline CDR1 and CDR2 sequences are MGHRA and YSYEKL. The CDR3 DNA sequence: TGCGCCAGCAGCCAAGTTTCCGGGACTAGCGGGGGGGCCTCTGATACGCAGTATTTT. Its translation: CASSQVSGTSGGASDTQYF.

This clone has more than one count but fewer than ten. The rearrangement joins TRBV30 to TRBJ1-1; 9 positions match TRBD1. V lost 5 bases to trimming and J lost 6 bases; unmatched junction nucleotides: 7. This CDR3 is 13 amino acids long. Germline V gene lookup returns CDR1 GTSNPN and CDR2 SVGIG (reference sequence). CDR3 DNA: TGTGCCTGGGATGGACAGGGGATGGCTGAAGCTTTCTTT. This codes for CAWDGQGMAEAFF.

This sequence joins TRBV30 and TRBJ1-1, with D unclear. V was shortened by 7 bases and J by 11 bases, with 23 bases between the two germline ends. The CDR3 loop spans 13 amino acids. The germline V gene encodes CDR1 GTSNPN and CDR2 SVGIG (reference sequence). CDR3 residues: CASNPPPGFGAFF. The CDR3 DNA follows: TGTGCCTCCAATCCCCCTCCGGGGTTCGGGGCTTTCTTT.

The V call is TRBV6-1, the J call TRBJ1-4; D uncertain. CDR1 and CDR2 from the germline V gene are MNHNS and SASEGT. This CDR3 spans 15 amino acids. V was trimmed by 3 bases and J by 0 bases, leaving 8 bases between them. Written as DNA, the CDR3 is TGTGCCAGCAGTGATTTTTATGCAACTAATGAAAAACTGTTTTTT. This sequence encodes CASSDFYATNEKLFF.

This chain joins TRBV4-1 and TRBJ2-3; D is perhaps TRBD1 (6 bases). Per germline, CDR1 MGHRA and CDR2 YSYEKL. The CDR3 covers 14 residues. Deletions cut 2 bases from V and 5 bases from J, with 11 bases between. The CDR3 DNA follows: TGCGCCAGCAGCCAAACCGTCAGGGGAGATACGCAGTATTTT. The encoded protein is CASSQTVRGDTQYF.

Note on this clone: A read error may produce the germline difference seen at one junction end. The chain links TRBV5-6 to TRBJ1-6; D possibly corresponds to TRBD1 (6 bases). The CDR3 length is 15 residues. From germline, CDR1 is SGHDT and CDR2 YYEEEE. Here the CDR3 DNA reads TGTGCCAGCAGCTTGGGACAGGTCTATGATTCACCCCTCCACTTT. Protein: CASSLGQVYDSPLHF.

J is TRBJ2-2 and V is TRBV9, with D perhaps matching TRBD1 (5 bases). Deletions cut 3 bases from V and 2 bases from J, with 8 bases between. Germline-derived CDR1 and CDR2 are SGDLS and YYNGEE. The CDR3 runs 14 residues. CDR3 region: CASSAGQNTGELFF. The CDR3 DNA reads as TGTGCCAGCAGCGCCGGACAAAACACCGGGGAGCTGTTTTTT.

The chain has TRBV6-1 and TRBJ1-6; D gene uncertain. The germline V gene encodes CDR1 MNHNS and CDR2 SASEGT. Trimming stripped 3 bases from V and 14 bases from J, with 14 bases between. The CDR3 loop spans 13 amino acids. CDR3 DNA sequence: TGTGCCAGCAGTGATCCCGGGAGTCAAGCCCTCCACTTT. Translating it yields CASSDPGSQALHF.

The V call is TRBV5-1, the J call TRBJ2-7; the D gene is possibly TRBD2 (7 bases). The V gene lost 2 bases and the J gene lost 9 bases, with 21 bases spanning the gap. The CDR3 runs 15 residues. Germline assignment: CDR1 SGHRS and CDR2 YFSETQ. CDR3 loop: CASSLIDAGAWGQYF. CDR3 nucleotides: TGCGCCAGCAGCTTAATTGACGCGGGGGCCTGGGGGCAGTACTTC.

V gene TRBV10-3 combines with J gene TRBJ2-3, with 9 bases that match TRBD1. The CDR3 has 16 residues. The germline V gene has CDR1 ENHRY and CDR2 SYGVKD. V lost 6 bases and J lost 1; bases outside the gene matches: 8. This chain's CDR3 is CAISAGQGSGTDTQYF. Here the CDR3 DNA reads TGTGCCATCAGCGCCGGACAGGGGTCCGGCACAGATACGCAGTATTTT.

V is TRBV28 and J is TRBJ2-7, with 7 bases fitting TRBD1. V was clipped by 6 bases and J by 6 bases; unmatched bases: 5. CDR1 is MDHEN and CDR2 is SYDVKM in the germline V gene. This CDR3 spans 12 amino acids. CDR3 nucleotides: TGTGCCAGCAGCCTAAGGGGGCTCGAGCAGTACTTC. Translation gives CASSLRGLEQYF.

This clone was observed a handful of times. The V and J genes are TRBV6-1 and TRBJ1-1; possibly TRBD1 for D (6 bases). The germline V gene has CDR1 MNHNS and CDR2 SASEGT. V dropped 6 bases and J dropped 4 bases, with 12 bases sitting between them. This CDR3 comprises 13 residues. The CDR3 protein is CASSGQTGTEAFF. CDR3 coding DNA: TGTGCCAGCAGCGGACAGACGGGCACTGAAGCTTTCTTT.

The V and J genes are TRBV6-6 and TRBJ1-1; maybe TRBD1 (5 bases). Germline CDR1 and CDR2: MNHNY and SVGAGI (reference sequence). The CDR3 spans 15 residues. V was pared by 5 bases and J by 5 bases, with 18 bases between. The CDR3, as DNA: TGTGCCAGCAGTCTCCTGGGGGGGGGAGGAACTGAAGCTTTCTTT. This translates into CASSLLGGGGTEAFF.

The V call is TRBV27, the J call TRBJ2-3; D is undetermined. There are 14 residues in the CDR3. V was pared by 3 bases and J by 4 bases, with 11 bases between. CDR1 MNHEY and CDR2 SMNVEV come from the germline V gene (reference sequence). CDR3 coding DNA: TGTGCCAGCAGTTTTGGCGGTAGCTCAGATACGCAGTATTTT. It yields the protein CASSFGGSSDTQYF.